This T cell receptor (beta chain) was observed in a study of shared clonotypes between healthy human individuals. Across the study: There were three CD4 naive, three CD4 memory, two CD8 naive and one CD8 memory plates per donor.

Per germline, CDR1 SGHRS and CDR2 YFSETQ. The CDR3 spans 15 residues. The V gene end was trimmed by 0 bases and the J gene end by 4 bases; junction bases not matched to a gene: 4. This clone has just one count. Other DNA sequences in the sample encode the same CDR3. Profiled with immunoSEQ multiplex PCR; TCRdb holds only in-frame clones, not every one. This table holds about 2.4 million clones, 93% found once. The sample taken for sequencing was naive CD4+ T cells from PBMCs. The subset is: CD45RA+ positively selected. The V gene is TRBV5-1, the J gene TRBJ2-1; 7 positions match TRBD2. The TCR comes from a man younger than 30 in good health. Some clones in this sample may be carry-over from other donors' samples. The CDR3 loop reads CASSLGGSLYNEQFF. Written as DNA, the CDR3 is TGCGCCAGCAGCTTGGGCGGGAGTCTTTACAATGAGCAGTTCTTC.